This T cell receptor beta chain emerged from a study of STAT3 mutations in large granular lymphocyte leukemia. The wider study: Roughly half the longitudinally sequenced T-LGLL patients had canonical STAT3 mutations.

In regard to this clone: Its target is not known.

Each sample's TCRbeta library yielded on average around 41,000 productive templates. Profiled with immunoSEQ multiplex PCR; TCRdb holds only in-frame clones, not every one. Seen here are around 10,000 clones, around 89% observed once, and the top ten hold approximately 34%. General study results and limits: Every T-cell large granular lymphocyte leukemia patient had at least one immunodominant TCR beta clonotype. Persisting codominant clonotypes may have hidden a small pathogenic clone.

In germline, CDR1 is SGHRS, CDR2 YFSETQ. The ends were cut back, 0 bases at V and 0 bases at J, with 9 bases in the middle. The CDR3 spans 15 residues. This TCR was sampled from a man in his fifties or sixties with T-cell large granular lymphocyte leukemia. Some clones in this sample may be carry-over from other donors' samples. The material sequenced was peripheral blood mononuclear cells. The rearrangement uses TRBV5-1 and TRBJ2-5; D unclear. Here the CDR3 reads CASSLVGPYQETQYF. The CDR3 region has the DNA TGCGCCAGCAGCTTGGTAGGTCCTTACCAAGAGACCCAGTACTTC.